The text below deals with one TCR beta chain. What it binds is unknown. The CDR3 runs 13 residues. V was clipped by 4 bases and J by 5 bases, with 13 bases between them. Germline values: CDR1 SGDLS, CDR2 YYNGEE. This specimen comes from a study of cytomegalovirus exposure and HLA in healthy donors. Study-wide results and caveats: Upon later analysis, HLA-associated TCR beta chains proved more clonally expanded than other, equally common chains. Versus the approximately 670-donor mean, an Asian-associated ancestry cluster reportedly showed fewer N-insertions in a later analysis. It was 150 to 200 TCR beta chains that were listed as cytomegalovirus-associated. Within the data, a cluster of highly shared sequence variants was likely a sequencing artifact.

This PCR relied on a set of 60 Vbeta primers and 13 Jbeta primers. Clones were sequenced by immunoSEQ multiplex PCR, and TCRdb holds only the in-frame ones, with some missing. The top ten hold over 1.5% of the sample, which has 190,000 or so clones, roughly four fifths seen once. The sequenced sample was PBMCs. This receptor was taken from a man aged 50-59 years in good health and CMV-seronegative. This chain connects TRBV9 to TRBJ2-7, with D maybe TRBD1 (6 bases). The CDR3 here is CASSPQGTHEQYF. For the CDR3, the DNA is TGTGCCAGCAGCCCACAGGGTACCCACGAGCAGTACTTC.